The present T cell receptor beta chain was sequenced within a study of chemoradiotherapy in HPV16-positive cancers. Across the whole study: A couple of HPV16-positive patients' cells yielded candidate HPV-specific clones and common motifs. General study points: Candidate HPV-specific clones and E7-related TCR motifs grew in tumor during treatment.

TCRdb keeps only in-frame clones here, not all; method: immunoSEQ multiplex PCR. The table shows approximately 10,000 clones, with roughly 81% occurring only once. This clone was observed a few times. The antigen is unknown. V dropped 8 bases and J dropped 4 bases, with 17 bases sitting between them. The CDR3 totals 14 residues. The germline V gene has CDR1 MDHEN and CDR2 SYDVKM. The receptor was isolated from a human donor with HPV-associated anogenital cancer. The chain combines TRBV28 with TRBJ1-2; D possibly corresponds to TRBD1 (6 bases). The input for sequencing was tumor tissue, taken from a patient who underwent chemoradiotherapy. The CDR3 DNA is TGTGCCAGCGCCGACTTAGGAGGGGGCTATGGCTACACCTTC. Its translation is CASADLGGGYGYTF.